Shown below are 11 T cell receptor beta chains from a single sample sequenced in a study of PD-1 blockade in classical Hodgkin lymphoma. Each patient's relapse followed autologous stem cell transplantation, and brentuximab vedotin exposure varied. Through magnetic negative selection, CD8+ T cells were separated from PBMCs that had been thawed. Sequencing used immunoSEQ multiplex PCR; TCRdb keeps in-frame clones, though not all of them. This sample has fewer than 3,000 clones, with less than 75% found just once. The sequences come from CD8+ T cells from blood, collected at baseline. These receptor sequences come from a human donor with classical Hodgkin lymphoma.

This clone showed up just a few times. V is TRBV4-1 and J is TRBJ1-3, with TRBD1 identical over 7 bases. The CDR3 has 16 amino acids. Trimming cost V 2 bases and J 1 base; bases outside gene matches: 5. The germline V gene encodes CDR1 MGHRA and CDR2 YSYEKL. Here the CDR3 DNA reads TGCGCCAGCAGCCAATCGGGACAGCTGTCTGGAAACACCATATATTTT. This encodes CASSQSGQLSGNTIYF.

The J gene is TRBJ2-7, the V gene TRBV7-9; 7 bases are a match to TRBD2. V trimming: 8 bases; J trimming: 2 bases; junction bases outside the gene matches: 6. The germline V gene encodes CDR1 SEHNR and CDR2 FQNEAQ (reference sequence). CDR3 length: 13 amino acids. The CDR3 sequence is CASRRDYPYEQYF. CDR3 nucleotide sequence: TGTGCCAGCCGGAGGGACTACCCCTACGAGCAGTACTTC.

The chain couples TRBV7-9 to TRBJ2-1, with 9 positions matching TRBD1. The CDR3 runs 17 residues. J was trimmed by 9 bases and V by 4 bases; bases with no gene match: 16. Germline values: CDR1 SEHNR, CDR2 FQNEAQ (reference sequence). The CDR3 DNA reads TGTGCCAGCAGCTACTCGAGGGTCGGGACAGGGTGGACTGAGCAGTTCTTC. Protein: CASSYSRVGTGWTEQFF.

This sequence joins TRBV7-8 and TRBJ2-7; TRBD2 matches 14 bases. CDR1 and CDR2 from the germline V gene are SGHVS and FQNEAQ. V shed 4 bases and J 0 bases; nucleotides not matched to a gene: 2. The CDR3 sequence is 16 residues long. The CDR3 nucleotides are TGTGCCAGCAGCTGGGGGACTAGCGGGAGCTCCTACGAGCAGTACTTC. Encoded protein: CASSWGTSGSSYEQYF.

This chain joins TRBV10-2 and TRBJ2-1; the match to TRBD2 covers 11 bases. CDR1 and CDR2 from the germline V gene are WSHSY and SAAADI. V was clipped by 4 bases and J by 4 bases; unmatched bases: 6. This CDR3 has 16 residues. As DNA, the CDR3 is TGCGCCAGCAGTGGAAATAGCGGGAGGGATTACAATGAGCAGTTCTTC. It encodes CASSGNSGRDYNEQFF.

This clone was seen a handful of times. The rearrangement joins TRBV27 to TRBJ1-2; possible D gene TRBD1, 5 bases. The germline gives CDR1 MNHEY, CDR2 SMNVEV (reference sequence). The CDR3 totals 16 residues. Trimming shortened V by 4 bases and J by 4 bases, and 19 bases separated the two germline ends. The CDR3 is CASSSGGIGTVYGYTF. CDR3 nucleotide sequence: TGTGCCAGCAGTTCGGGGGGTATTGGGACGGTCTATGGCTACACCTTC.

This clone was observed a few times. This chain uses TRBV5-6 with TRBJ1-1; TRBD1 might be the D (6 bases). CDR3 size: 17 residues. The V gene's germline CDR1 is SGHDT and CDR2 YYEEEE. V was cut by 0 bases and J by 8 bases, with 23 bases left in between. CDR3 DNA: TGTGCCAGCAGCTTGGAAACCGGCCTCACAGGGACTCAAGAAGCTTTCTTT. Encoded protein: CASSLETGLTGTQEAFF.

The rearrangement links TRBV6-5 to TRBJ2-5, with D perhaps matching TRBD1 (7 bases). Germline V gene lookup returns CDR1 MNHEY and CDR2 SVGAGI. The CDR3 covers 15 residues. The V end was cut by 4 bases, the J end by 4 bases, with 16 bases between. The CDR3 bases are TGTGCCAGCAGTTGGGCGGCGGGACAGACAGAGACCCAGTACTTC. Encoded protein: CASSWAAGQTETQYF.

The CDR3 sequence: CASSPWTGSPYNEQFF. CDR3 in DNA: TGTGCCAGCAGCCCCTGGACAGGGAGTCCCTACAATGAGCAGTTCTTC. The chain has TRBV7-6 and TRBJ2-1; TRBD1 aligns across 8 bases. The trim removed 5 bases at V and 2 bases at J, leaving 8 bases unmatched. This CDR3 is 16 amino acids long. Germline CDR1 and CDR2: SGHVS and FNYEAQ.

The J gene is TRBJ1-6, the V gene TRBV6-5; unclear D gene. From germline, CDR1 is MNHEY and CDR2 SVGAGI. Deletions cut 0 bases from V and 7 bases from J, with 10 bases between. CDR3 length: 15 residues. The CDR3 spells CASSYSEGGNSPLHF. For the CDR3, the DNA is TGTGCCAGCAGTTACTCGGAGGGTGGGAATTCACCCCTCCACTTT.

This chain links TRBV7-9 with TRBJ2-7; TRBD1 is a possible D gene (6 bases). V lost 5 bases and J lost 3, with 20 bases in between. The CDR3 loop spans 16 amino acids. The germline V gene encodes CDR1 SEHNR and CDR2 FQNEAQ (reference sequence). CDR3 protein: CASSHHPGQSRYEQYV. CDR3 in DNA: TGTGCCAGCAGCCACCACCCCGGACAGTCACGCTACGAGCAGTACGTC.